This T cell receptor (beta chain) was identified during a study of T cells after yellow fever vaccination. The overall study: In the case of low-cell-number fractions, SMART-Seq v4 Ultra Low Input was used for preparation. General study points: Contaminants from the bulk population, in the form of abundant clonotypes, could be found in FACS-sorted repertoires. The study re-detected most primary-vaccination clones after the booster (about 96% CD4, roughly 91% CD8).

The CDR3 sequence is 14 residues long. Deletions cut 3 bases from V and 3 bases from J, with 11 bases between. CDR1 SEHNR and CDR2 FQNEAQ come from the germline V gene (reference sequence). 5'RACE template switching generated TCR cDNA, adding a universal primer site and UMIs. Via MiXCR, TCRdb re-called the 5' RACE reads, giving one row per CDR3 protein. The table lists 100,000 to 150,000 distinct CDR3 sequences, roughly 15% of them singletons. Points on this clonotype: Antigen specificity is unknown.

Sequences were derived from CD8+ T cells sorted from PBMCs, sampled 5 days after the yellow fever booster vaccination. V and J are TRBV7-9 and TRBJ1-2; D unclear. This TCR derives from a man aged 18-30 years who received the YFV17D yellow fever vaccine. The CDR3 nucleotides read TGTGCCAGCAGCTTGATGGAGTATCACTATGGCTACACCTTC. This encodes CASSLMEYHYGYTF.